This TCR beta chain originates from a study of blood T cell repertoires in COVID-19. About the study: Specimens from acute and convalescent COVID-19 originated in the United States, Italy and Spain. PBMCs, B-cell-depleted T cells, or T cells were the source of the cDNA or gDNA that made up the material.

Looked up from germline, CDR1 is MNHEY and CDR2 is SVGAGI. Trimming pared 8 bases from V and 0 bases from J, leaving 17 bases between. The CDR3 has 15 amino acids. TCRdb's copy holds only in-frame clones and misses some; the assay was immunoSEQ multiplex PCR. The sample includes about 130,000 clones, roughly 71% seen only once; the top ten take over 15%. Only a few counts were recorded for this clone. This sequence originates from a man older than 75 with acute or convalescent COVID-19. Sequenced material: peripheral blood. The rearrangement links TRBV6-5 to TRBJ2-7; D is perhaps TRBD1 (5 bases). The CDR3: CASSLEDTFSYEQYF. In nucleotides, the CDR3 is TGTGCCAGCTCCCTTGAGGACACATTCTCCTACGAGCAGTACTTC.